The entry below gives a single TCR beta chain sequence along with its context. No antigen is known for it. This sample stems from a study of cytomegalovirus exposure and HLA in healthy donors. Overall study: The approximately 120 validation repertoires, a later analysis reported, used the same platform as the roughly 730 repertoires from the first cohort.

Findings and caveats of the study: The listing of 150 to 200 TCR beta chains classed them as cytomegalovirus-associated.

Method: immunoSEQ multiplex PCR; TCRdb's copy keeps in-frame clones and lacks some. Of over 200,000 clones in the sample, roughly 88% were seen once. Sequences were obtained from PBMCs. The sequence came from a woman aged 30 to 39 in good health and CMV-seropositive.

The CDR3 sequence is CASSSYRDLPFAGYTF. The DNA of the CDR3 is TGTGCCAGCAGTTCATACCGGGACTTGCCTTTCGCTGGCTACACCTTC. V usage is TRBV27 and J usage is TRBJ1-2; D is possibly TRBD1 (5 bases). This CDR3 is 16 amino acids long. Trimming left V 4 bases short and J 7 bases short, with 22 bases between. CDR1 and CDR2 from the germline V gene are MNHEY and SMNVEV (reference sequence).